One T cell receptor (beta chain) is described in this entry. This clonotype showed up many times. No cognate antigen has been identified for it. No much larger clone exists at a distance of one base, and base qualities are not known. Receptors were amplified or captured by multiplex PCR. The sample was run on an Illumina HiSeq 4000. iRepertoire HTBI primers and Arm-PCR amplification of CDR3 regions were used to construct TCR beta libraries. Before sequencing, the PCR products underwent gel purification. The published analysis was carried out like this. Across samples, 62 TRBV and roughly 15 TRBJ segments were identified and used for gene usage analysis of CDR3 amino acid clonotypes. COPE and FqMerger were used to merge filtered high-quality paired reads into contigs. BLAST was used to align contigs to the IMGT TRBV, TRBD and TRBJ reference genes, and CDR3 was defined following IMGT. Any clonotype with a frequency above 0.1% was classified as a highly expanded clone. Repertoire diversity was measured by Shannon entropy, and V-J evenness by the Gini coefficient. A clonotype found in more than one individual was treated as public. Using fastp trimming at Q25 and MiXCR clonotype assembly, TCRdb reanalyzed the public sequencing data and kept in-frame beta chains. Rows with a matching CDR3 protein are joined into one entry that keeps the most common DNA and genes. TCRdb's processing, not the authors', yielded these V and J calls. The sample table lists 650,000 to 850,000 distinct CDR3 sequences, 25% to 35% of them with a count of one. The leading ten clones occupy about 42% of the sample.

The germline V gene supplies CDR1 SGHRS and CDR2 YFSETQ. Trimming costs V 0 bases and J 9 bases, and their ends lie 13 bases apart. The CDR3, cysteine through phenylalanine, is 15 amino acids long. The CDR3 DNA has 45 bases and is translated from base 1. The data derive from a study of regulatory T cells in long-lasting Graves disease (dated by TCRdb to the early 2020s). Concerning the study at large: Persistent Graves' disease meant more than 5 years of antithyroid drug treatment with TSH receptor autoantibodies that stayed positive. Peripheral blood TCR sequencing and RNA sequencing compared persistent Graves' disease patients with newly diagnosed Graves' disease patients. The study was registered as a clinical trial and conducted in China. A total of 33 samples underwent TCR sequencing, from 13 patients with persistent Graves' disease and around 20 patients with newly diagnosed Graves' disease. Antithyroid drugs had been taken for approximately 9.5 years on average by persistent Graves' disease patients in the clinical cohort.

Taken with the paper, the label for time point translates to: persistent/refractory GD, antithyroid drugs over 5 years with positive TRAb. RNA was extracted from PBMCs in TRIzol for both TCR sequencing and RNA sequencing. Graves' disease was diagnosed according to American Thyroid Association guidelines. Patients for the study were recruited at an endocrinology department in Xi'an, China. Each patient gave 8.5 to 9.5 milliliters of peripheral blood, collected in an EDTA anticoagulant tube. Ficoll Paque Plus density gradient separation was used to isolate PBMCs, and no additional T cell sorting was done. An Agilent 2100 Bioanalyzer and agarose gel were used to assess RNA quality, and a NanoDrop 2000 was used to measure RNA concentration. The paper as a whole reports these results and caveats: Persistent disease showed preferential use of TRBV28, TRBJ1-2 and TRBJ2-5, whereas newly diagnosed disease favored TRBV20-1 and TRBJ2-1. Lower TCR Shannon entropy and fewer highly expanded clones were observed in persistent Graves' disease patients than in newly diagnosed patients, which suggested clonal expansion. Sequencing and analysis were restricted to the TCR beta chain. Patients with persistent disease shared more public clonotypes (roughly 2,900) than newly diagnosed patients did (about 970). As a limitation, the authors acknowledged that the small sample size may reduce accuracy. Peripheral blood alone was examined, since thyroid tissue, which constituted the primary lesion, could not be accessed.

The sequenced sample was peripheral blood mononuclear cells (PBMCs), obtained when the disease was refractory, from a patient treated with antithyroid drugs. The chain uses TRBV5-1 and TRBJ1-6; the D segment cannot be called with confidence. This sequence was found in a female donor with Graves disease. The DNA sequence is as follows: TGCGCCAGCAGCTTGGTCCCGACCGATTCTTCACCCCTCCACTTT. This sequence encodes CASSLVPTDSSPLHF.